Below, 29 T cell receptor beta chains from the same sample are listed, as sequenced in a study of blood T cell repertoires in COVID-19. Clones were read by immunoSEQ multiplex PCR, and TCRdb kept only the in-frame ones, dropping some. In the table there are 120,000 to 150,000 clones, around 80% of which are singletons. The source material was peripheral blood. The receptors shown here come from a human donor with acute or convalescent COVID-19. The donor label of this sample is uncertain.

This clone was found once. V and J are TRBV10-3 and TRBJ2-1; 7 bases agree with TRBD1. The V segment lost 5 bases and the J segment 2 bases; nucleotides outside the gene matches: 9. The CDR3 loop spans 16 amino acids. The germline V gene encodes CDR1 ENHRY and CDR2 SYGVKD. The CDR3 spells CAISKTDRVTYNEQFF. The CDR3 bases are TGTGCCATCAGTAAAACTGACAGGGTCACCTACAATGAGCAGTTCTTC.

J is TRBJ1-4 and V is TRBV6-5; 9 nucleotides agree with TRBD1. Trimming at V came to 4 bases and at J to 16 bases, leaving 4 bases not matched to a gene. This CDR3 comprises 11 residues. The germline V gene has CDR1 MNHEY and CDR2 SVGAGI. This CDR3 reads CASSLGQGWFF. CDR3 nucleotides: TGTGCCAGCAGTTTGGGACAGGGTTGGTTTTTT.

CDR3 nucleotide sequence: TGTGCCAGCAGCTTATCAGGGGGCGTTGCCTATGGCTACACCTTC. This sequence encodes CASSLSGGVAYGYTF. The rearrangement links TRBV7-8 to TRBJ1-2; the match to TRBD1 covers 8 bases. This CDR3 contains 15 residues. The V gene's germline CDR1 is SGHVS and CDR2 FQNEAQ. V dropped 2 bases and J dropped 4; count of bases not matched to a gene: 6.

The rearrangement joins TRBV5-4 to TRBJ1-2, with 8 bases aligning to TRBD1. Germline assignment: CDR1 SGHNT and CDR2 YYREEE (reference sequence). Losses at the gene ends were 2 bases for V and 7 bases for J; bases not matched to a gene: 10. The CDR3 is 15 amino acids. CDR3 DNA sequence: TGTGCCAGCAGCTTTTCAGGACAGGGAAGGTTTGGCTACACCTTC. Translated, it gives CASSFSGQGRFGYTF.

Concerning this clone: Other DNA sequences in this specimen translate into the identical CDR3. The V and J genes are TRBV5-1 and TRBJ1-2, with 9 bases aligning to TRBD1. CDR3 length: 13 amino acids. Germline V lookup: CDR1 SGHRS, CDR2 YFSETQ. With V trimmed by 0 bases and J by 8 bases, 2 bases remained unmatched. This CDR3 is CASSLGQGGGYTF. DNA for the CDR3: TGCGCCAGCAGCTTGGGACAGGGGGGCGGCTACACCTTC.

V and J are TRBV7-6 and TRBJ2-1; TRBD2 agrees at 10 bases. This CDR3 contains 16 residues. Unmatched junction bases numbered 8, after V lost 5 bases and J lost 4 bases. CDR1 and CDR2 (germline): SGHVS, FNYEAQ. The CDR3 DNA reads TGTGCCAGCAGCCCCCTCTCTAGCGGGGGTTACAATGAGCAGTTCTTC. It encodes CASSPLSSGGYNEQFF.

The chain combines TRBV6-5 with TRBJ1-1; D is undetermined. Germline CDR1 reads MNHEY; CDR2 reads SVGAGI. Deletions cut 2 bases from V and 1 base from J, with 8 bases between. CDR3 length: 14 residues. The CDR3 spells CASSYEGWNTEAFF. CDR3 coding DNA: TGTGCCAGCAGTTACGAGGGATGGAACACTGAAGCTTTCTTT.

This chain joins TRBV5-4 and TRBJ1-3; the match to TRBD1 covers 7 bases. Germline CDR1 and CDR2: SGHNT and YYREEE (reference sequence). V trimming: 0 bases; J trimming: 5 bases; junction bases outside the gene matches: 8. This CDR3 comprises 16 residues. The CDR3, as DNA: TGTGCCAGCAGCTTGGGAGGGTCAGGGGGGAGAAACACCATATATTTT. Translating gives CASSLGGSGGRNTIYF.

The chain is built from TRBV2 and TRBJ2-1, with 11 bases lining up with TRBD2. The CDR3 totals 14 residues. Looked up from germline, CDR1 is SNHLY and CDR2 is FYNNEI. Trimming cost V 6 bases and J 7 bases; bases outside gene matches: 5. The CDR3 loop is CASRGSGGANEQFF. The DNA for the CDR3 is TGTGCCAGCAGAGGTAGCGGGGGGGCAAATGAGCAGTTCTTC.

V and J are TRBV27 and TRBJ1-6; 8 nucleotides line up with TRBD1. This CDR3 contains 16 residues. J gave up 7 bases and V 8 bases, and 13 bases lay outside the gene matches. Germline CDR1 reads MNHEY; CDR2 reads SMNVEV (reference sequence). The CDR3 sequence: CASRRSGGAGNSPLHF. In DNA form, the CDR3 reads TGTGCCAGCCGACGATCAGGGGGCGCGGGGAATTCACCCCTCCACTTT.

This clone has only one observation. The V gene is TRBV6-5, the J gene TRBJ1-5; D not certain. CDR3 size: 13 residues. Deletions cut 5 bases from V and 4 bases from J, with 9 bases between. Germline CDR1 MNHEY, CDR2 SVGAGI. The CDR3 DNA reads as TGTGCCAGCAGTCCACCGGGGAATCAGCCCCAGCATTTT. Its translation is CASSPPGNQPQHF.

This clone was observed a few times. This rearrangement joins TRBV19 to TRBJ1-5, with D maybe TRBD1 (5 bases). Germline lookup yields CDR1 LNHDA and CDR2 SQIVND (reference sequence). Trimming stripped 8 bases from V and 6 bases from J, with 20 bases between. The CDR3 consists of 15 residues. The CDR3 region has the DNA TGTGCCAGTTCAGACAGCGGGCCAGAAGGTCAGCCCCAGCATTTT. Amino acid sequence: CASSDSGPEGQPQHF.

The rearrangement uses TRBV19 and TRBJ1-4; 11 positions agree with TRBD1. Trimming removed 7 bases from V and 7 bases from J; junction bases left unmatched: 5. The CDR3 runs 14 residues. Germline CDR1 and CDR2: LNHDA and SQIVND (reference sequence). The chain's CDR3 is CASMDRGLAEKLFF. The DNA of the CDR3 is TGTGCCAGTATGGACAGGGGGCTTGCTGAAAAACTGTTTTTT. Full variable domain (missing parts from reference TRBV19 and TRBJ1-4): DGGITQSPKYLFRKEGQNVTLSCEQNLNHDAMYWYRQDPGQGLRLIYYSQIVNDFQKGDIAEGYSVSREKKESFPLTVTSAQKNPTAFYLCASMDRGLAEKLFFGSGTQLSVL.

CDR3 sequence: CASSLSGGFNEKLFF. Here the CDR3 DNA reads TGTGCCAGCAGCCTAAGCGGGGGATTTAATGAAAAACTGTTTTTT. The V call is TRBV27, the J call TRBJ1-4; tentatively, D is TRBD1 (5 bases). CDR1 and CDR2 from the germline V gene are MNHEY and SMNVEV (reference sequence). Trimming shortened V by 6 bases and J by 4 bases, and 15 bases separated the two germline ends. The CDR3 spans 15 residues.

This sequence joins TRBV29-1 and TRBJ2-3, with a tentative D call TRBD2 (7 bases). This CDR3 region has 14 residues. Deletions cut 3 bases from V and 5 bases from J, with 15 bases between. The germline CDR1 and CDR2 sequences are SQVTM and ANQGSEA. This CDR3 is CSVDWGGREDTQYF. CDR3 coding DNA: TGCAGCGTTGACTGGGGGGGGCGCGAAGATACGCAGTATTTT.

V usage is TRBV7-9 and J usage is TRBJ1-1, with a tentative D call TRBD1 (6 bases). CDR1 and CDR2 from the germline V gene are SEHNR and FQNEAQ (reference sequence). V lost 3 bases and J lost 7, with 15 bases in between. The CDR3 contains 14 residues. CDR3 protein: CASSFTQGRNEAFF. CDR3 coding DNA: TGTGCCAGCAGCTTCACACAGGGCCGAAATGAAGCTTTCTTT.

The rearrangement joins TRBV5-1 to TRBJ2-4; TRBD1 matches at 7 bases. V gave up 3 bases and J gave up 0 bases; unmatched junction bases: 6. The CDR3 totals 16 residues. Germline CDR1 is SGHRS and CDR2 is YFSETQ. The DNA of the CDR3 is TGCGCCAGCAGCTGGGGACAGTCACTAGCCAAAAACATTCAGTACTTC. It yields the protein CASSWGQSLAKNIQYF.

This chain links TRBV4-3 with TRBJ1-1, with TRBD1 as a possible D gene (6 bases). Germline loops: CDR1 LGHNA, CDR2 YSLEER. V lost 3 bases, J lost 5 bases, and 16 bases lay in between. The CDR3 length is 15 residues. The chain's CDR3 is CASSQVTNRATEAFF. CDR3 coding DNA: TGCGCCAGCAGCCAGGTTACTAACAGGGCGACTGAAGCTTTCTTT.

In DNA form, the CDR3 reads TGTGCCAGCAGCCCCCGAGGGGGGGGCTCCTACAATGAGCAGTTCTTC. Residues: CASSPRGGGSYNEQFF. The V gene is TRBV9, the J gene TRBJ2-1; possible D gene TRBD2, 7 bases. V was shortened by 4 bases and J by 0 bases, with 14 bases between the two germline ends. The CDR3 spans 16 residues. Germline V CDR1 and CDR2: SGDLS, YYNGEE.

The chain carries TRBV6-2 or TRBV6-3 and TRBJ1-5, with 8 bases aligning to TRBD1. The germline V gene has CDR1 MNHEY and CDR2 SVGEGT. V lost 6 bases and J lost 6; bases outside the gene matches: 7. CDR3 length: 14 amino acids. This chain's CDR3 is CASSLTGEVQPQHF. DNA for the CDR3: TGTGCCAGCAGCCTGACAGGGGAGGTTCAGCCCCAGCATTTT.

This chain links TRBV21-1 with TRBJ2-7; the DNA was not compared with TRBD2, the D call given in the table. TRBV21-1 is noted as a pseudogene. The CDR3 is 14 amino acids. CDR3 loop: CAADLTRRLSEQYF. CDR3 bases: TGTGCCGCCGACCTCACGAGGAGGTTGAGCGAGCAGTACTTC.

This chain links TRBV5-8 with TRBJ2-1, with TRBD2 matching 15 bases. The V and J ends lost 4 bases and 4 bases, in that order; junction bases with no gene match: 9. Germline V gene lookup returns CDR1 SGHTS and CDR2 YDEGEE. There are 18 residues in the CDR3. CDR3 coding DNA: TGTGCCAGCAGCGACAATGGACTAGCGGGGGGGTTATACAATGAGCAGTTCTTC. It encodes CASSDNGLAGGLYNEQFF.

The chain uses TRBV2 and TRBJ1-6, with D uncertain. The CDR3 has 14 amino acids. Trimming took off 7 bases at V and 9 bases at J, with 16 bases between the two ends. CDR1 and CDR2 (germline): SNHLY, FYNNEI. The CDR3 spells CASTEVEVGSPLHF. In nucleotides, the CDR3 is TGTGCCAGCACGGAGGTTGAGGTGGGTTCACCCCTCCACTTT.

This chain uses TRBV7-9 with TRBJ1-4; D ambiguous. V was cut by 5 bases and J by 10 bases, with 17 bases left in between. Germline-derived CDR1 and CDR2 are SEHNR and FQNEAQ (reference sequence). CDR3 length: 14 amino acids. The CDR3 here is CASSTDYADGKLFF. The CDR3 DNA reads TGTGCCAGCAGCACCGACTACGCTGACGGAAAACTGTTTTTT.

The chain couples TRBV11-2 to TRBJ2-5, with a possible D match to TRBD1 (6 bases). Per germline, CDR1 SGHAT and CDR2 FQNNGV. Trimming took off 2 bases at V and 5 bases at J, with 12 bases between the two ends. CDR3 length: 14 amino acids. The CDR3 reads CASSLPTGLETQYF. The CDR3, as DNA: TGTGCCAGCAGCTTACCTACAGGGTTGGAGACCCAGTACTTC.

This clone was found once. This chain links TRBV18 with TRBJ2-7; D may be TRBD2 (5 bases). CDR3 length: 12 amino acids. V dropped 1 base and J dropped 6 bases, with 7 bases sitting between them. In germline, CDR1 is KGHSH, CDR2 LQKENI. CDR3 sequence (DNA): TGTGCCAGCTCACCACGCGGAGGCGAGCAGTACTTC. It codes for CASSPRGGEQYF.

The chain recombines TRBV7-6 with TRBJ1-1; weak D call: TRBD1 (5 bases). Germline V CDR1 and CDR2: SGHVS, FNYEAQ. The CDR3 is 14 residues long. Trimming removed 5 bases from V and 2 bases from J, with 12 bases in between. The CDR3 DNA reads TGTGCCAGCAGCCTTACAGGCGACAACACTGAAGCTTTCTTT. It is translated as CASSLTGDNTEAFF.

In its sample, this clone was seen once. V is TRBV4-1 and J is TRBJ1-5; 9 bases agree with TRBD1. V dropped 1 base and J dropped 1; count of bases not matched to a gene: 5. The CDR3 totals 17 residues. The germline V gene has CDR1 MGHRA and CDR2 YSYEKL. The CDR3, as DNA: TGCGCCAGCAGCCAAGGGGGACAGGGTGCAAGCAATCAGCCCCAGCATTTT. Amino acid sequence: CASSQGGQGASNQPQHF.

This clone was seen a few times. The gene calls are TRBV7-2 and TRBJ2-3; 8 bases agree with TRBD2. The CDR3 is 14 residues long. Trimming took 6 bases from V and 3 from J; bases not matched to a gene: 5. CDR1 is SGHTA and CDR2 is FQGNSA in the germline V gene. The CDR3 DNA follows: TGTGCCAGCAGGTTTGGCGGGGGGACAGATACGCAGTATTTT. Amino acids: CASRFGGGTDTQYF.